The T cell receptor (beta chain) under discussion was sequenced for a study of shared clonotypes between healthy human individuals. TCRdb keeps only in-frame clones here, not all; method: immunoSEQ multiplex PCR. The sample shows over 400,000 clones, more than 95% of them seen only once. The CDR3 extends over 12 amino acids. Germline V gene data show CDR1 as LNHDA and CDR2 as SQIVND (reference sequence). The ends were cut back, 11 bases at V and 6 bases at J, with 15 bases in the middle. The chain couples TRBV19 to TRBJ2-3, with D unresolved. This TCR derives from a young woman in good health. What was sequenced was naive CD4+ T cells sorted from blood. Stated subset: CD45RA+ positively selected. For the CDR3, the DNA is TGTGCCCCATCGCCCGGACGGGATACGCAGTATTTT. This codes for CAPSPGRDTQYF.